This T cell receptor beta chain was recovered during a study of identifying expanded T cells in peripheral blood (dated by TCRdb to between 2018 and 2021). Regarding the study in general: Separate aliquots of the same genomic DNA pool were sequenced to produce technical replicates, and four replicates were compared in pairs. General conclusions and limits of the study: The beta-binomial model significantly reduced the number of clones called differentially abundant and the false-positive rate across all healthy-donor time intervals. Variance in clone template counts between roughly two-week samples significantly increased with total template count across all healthy donors. Between technical replicates the binomial model flagged approximately 1.3 differentially abundant clones, whereas over about 2 weeks the binomial model flagged about 15 and over about 4 weeks 19 to 20. The authors expected that biological variance in healthy repertoires might rise further over much longer intervals, such as months to years.

The CDR3, cysteine through phenylalanine, is 14 amino acids long. The only DNA kept is the CDR3, 42 bases in frame from the first base. Trimming removed 9 bases from V and 5 bases from J; the gene matches leave 11 bases unexplained. As encoded in the germline V gene, CDR1 is SNHLY while CDR2 is FYNNEI. The immunoSEQ Assay, which uses bias-controlled multiplex PCR amplification of genomic DNA, was used to profile TCRbeta CDR3 regions. Concerning the study's data processing: The absolute abundance of each unique TCRbeta CDR3 region was quantified after sequences were collapsed and filtered. Differential abundance was tested with two models: a binomial (Fisher-equivalent) model and a beta-binomial model that adds time-dependent variance fitted from healthy donors. Clones with fewer than 5 combined templates were removed, and a clone was called differentially abundant if the clone's Benjamini-Hochberg FDR was below 0.01. In the beta-binomial model, variance was expressed as a function of the total template count across the two samples, in the form v = (b*log(k)+a)^2. As stored in TCRdb, this immuneACCESS dataset retains in-frame rearrangements with V and J assigned. A fraction of the clones does not appear; measured against another copy, unresolved V genes explain less than half of the discrepancy, and the remainder lacks a known reason. Clonal size and the V and J genes are those of that table, whereas D and trimming came from the DNA. This sample is represented by under 120,000 clones; roughly 89% of them were singletons. The ten top clones hold roughly 15% of the sample.

Points on this clone: What antigen it recognizes has not been identified. The input lacks base qualities; no much larger clone sits a single base away.

During the collection period, no immune events, such as infections, were documented for the healthy donors. Time-dependent variance in a beta-binomial model of T-cell clone differential abundance was calibrated using healthy-donor blood repertoires as a training cohort. There were roughly ten healthy donors in the training cohort, of whom 3 were female and 7 were male. On average the donors were approximately 43 years old, and their ages spanned about 29 to 65 years. Whole blood, obtained from a commercial supplier, was collected from each healthy donor at three time points spaced approximately two weeks apart. Genomic DNA was extracted from unsorted whole blood for immunosequencing.

Specimen: blood. Rearrangement joined TRBV2 to TRBJ2-7; TRBD1 agrees with 9 junctional bases. The receptor was isolated from a person aged 18 to 75 in good health. The nucleotide sequence reads as follows: TGTGCCAGTAAGAAGCTCGGGACAGGGAACGAGCAGTACTTC. This gives the protein CASKKLGTGNEQYF.